Following are 26 T cell receptor beta chains from one sample sequenced in a study of blood T cells in healthy people across ages. A second PCR of about 7 to 12 cycles used a sample-barcoded 5' primer and a J-beta primer mix. In TCRdb, the 5' RACE reads were re-called with MiXCR into one record per CDR3 protein. The data hold under 1,000,000 distinct CDR3 sequences, with around 45% observed a single time. Sequencing input: blood. Receptor source: an elderly man in good health.

This clonotype has more than one count but fewer than ten. This sequence joins TRBV6-2 or TRBV6-3 and TRBJ2-1; tentatively, D is TRBD2 (6 bases). This CDR3 is 12 amino acids long. Germline CDR1 MNHEY, CDR2 SVGEGT. V lost 5 bases, J lost 14 bases, and 16 bases lay in between. The CDR3 DNA reads TGTGCCAGCAGTCCACGGACTTGGGGGGAGTTCTTC. As protein: CASSPRTWGEFF.

The rearrangement links TRBV27 to TRBJ2-5; tentative D call: TRBD2 (6 bases). The germline V and J ends were trimmed by 0 bases and 7 bases, with 21 bases remaining between them. Germline assignment: CDR1 MNHEY and CDR2 SMNVEV (reference sequence). The CDR3 length is 17 residues. CDR3 in DNA: TGTGCCAGCAGTTTATCAGCCGGGAGCCTAGGGGTCGGGACCCAGTACTTC. Translated, it gives CASSLSAGSLGVGTQYF.

This clonotype was observed at least ten times. The rearrangement links TRBV20-1 to TRBJ2-1, with a tentative D call TRBD2 (6 bases). The V end lost 0 bases, the J end lost 6 bases, and 15 bases lay between the germline ends. Germline CDR1 is DFQATT and CDR2 is SNEGSKA (reference sequence). The CDR3 extends over 15 amino acids. The CDR3 reads CSARESGTSSNEQFF. The CDR3 DNA reads as TGCAGTGCTAGAGAATCCGGCACTAGCAGCAATGAGCAGTTCTTC.

About this clonotype itself: Since a much larger clone is just one base distant, this may be a read error. The chain joins TRBV11-2 to TRBJ2-2; D remains unclear. The CDR3 extends over 15 amino acids. V shed 0 bases and J shed 7 bases, with 12 bases lying between them. Germline CDR1 reads SGHAT; CDR2 reads FQNNGV. In DNA form, the CDR3 reads TGTGCCAGCAGCTTAGATTACTATCTTGGCGGGGAGCTGTTTTTT. Translating gives CASSLDYYLGGELFF.

This chain joins TRBV12-3 or TRBV12-4 and TRBJ2-2, with D tentatively TRBD1 or TRBD2 (5 bases each). V gave up 2 bases and J gave up 5 bases, with 12 bases separating them. CDR3 length equals 15 residues. In DNA, the CDR3 is TGTGCCAGCAGTTTACAGGGTGGGGGAACCGGGGAGCTGTTTTTT. The encoded protein is CASSLQGGGTGELFF.

This clonotype was seen more than once but under ten times. The CDR3 protein is CASSASGMGEGETQYF. In nucleotides, the CDR3 is TGTGCCAGCAGTGCCTCGGGTATGGGAGAGGGAGAGACCCAGTACTTC. J is TRBJ2-5 and V is TRBV28; tentative D call: TRBD2 (5 bases). CDR3 length equals 16 residues. Germline V gene sequence: CDR1 MDHEN, CDR2 SYDVKM. V was trimmed by 5 bases and J by 4 bases, leaving 20 bases between them.

The rearrangement links TRBV29-1 to TRBJ1-1, with 9 bases that match TRBD1. This CDR3 has 12 amino acids. J lost 7 bases, V lost 5 bases, and 5 bases had no gene match. CDR1 and CDR2 from the germline V gene are SQVTM and ANQGSEA. The chain's CDR3 is CSVHRGQSEAFF. The CDR3 DNA sequence: TGCAGCGTTCACAGGGGGCAGAGTGAAGCTTTCTTT.

This sequence joins TRBV6-5 and TRBJ1-5, with a possible D match to TRBD1 (6 bases). With 6 bases removed from V and 10 bases from J, the gap between germline ends came to 7 bases. The CDR3 runs 10 residues. The germline CDR1 and CDR2 sequences are MNHEY and SVGAGI. Here the CDR3 DNA reads TGTGCCAGCAGACAGGGACCCCAGCATTTT. This codes for CASRQGPQHF.

This clonotype appeared a few times. The V and J genes are TRBV7-8 and TRBJ2-1; TRBD2 aligns across 10 bases. V lost 1 base and J lost 9; bases outside the gene matches: 6. From germline, CDR1 is SGHVS and CDR2 FQNEAQ. CDR3 length equals 15 residues. CDR3 DNA: TGTGCCAGCAGCTTAGTGCTAGCGGGAGTGGTTGAGCAGTTCTTC. Residues: CASSLVLAGVVEQFF.

This rearrangement joins TRBV29-1 to TRBJ2-5; D not resolved. The CDR3 runs 12 residues. V dropped 3 bases and J dropped 4 bases, with 9 bases sitting between them. Looked up from germline, CDR1 is SQVTM and CDR2 is ANQGSEA. The CDR3 reads CSVDGALETQYF. The CDR3, as DNA: TGCAGCGTTGATGGTGCATTAGAGACCCAGTACTTC.

This clonotype was detected only once. This sequence joins TRBV29-1 and TRBJ2-3; D is perhaps TRBD2 (6 bases). The CDR3 covers 13 residues. Germline lookup yields CDR1 SQVTM and CDR2 ANQGSEA. The V end lost 4 bases, the J end lost 2 bases, and 10 bases lay between the germline ends. The CDR3 spells CSVVSGLTDTQYF. The CDR3 DNA reads as TGCAGCGTTGTTAGCGGCCTCACAGATACGCAGTATTTT.

The chain uses TRBV20-1 and TRBJ1-2; D unresolved. The length of the CDR3 is 13 residues. The V and J ends lost 2 bases and 5 bases respectively, with 12 bases between them. Germline V gene sequence: CDR1 DFQATT, CDR2 SNEGSKA (reference sequence). The CDR3 protein is CSARWVRDYGYTF. CDR3 sequence (DNA): TGCAGTGCTAGATGGGTCAGAGATTATGGCTACACCTTC.

The V gene is TRBV29-1, the J gene TRBJ2-1, with TRBD1 matching 9 bases. CDR1 SQVTM and CDR2 ANQGSEA come from the germline V gene. This CDR3 has 13 amino acids. Trimming removed 7 bases from V and 3 bases from J; junction bases left unmatched: 4. This chain's CDR3 is CSGLTGGYNEQFF. The CDR3, as DNA: TGCAGCGGTCTGACAGGGGGCTACAATGAGCAGTTCTTC.

As to this clonotype: This may come from a read error, since a much larger clone is one base off. The chain carries TRBV5-6 and TRBJ1-4, with D possibly TRBD1 on 6 matching bases. This CDR3 is built from 15 residues. Germline CDR1 SGHDT, CDR2 YYEEEE. V was shortened by 2 bases and J by 5 bases, with 13 bases between the two germline ends. The CDR3 nucleotides are TGTGCCAGCAGCTTTACCGGGACAAGGAATGAAAAACTGTTTTTT. Translation gives CASSFTGTRNEKLFF.

The rearrangement joins TRBV6-6 to TRBJ1-2, with 8 positions matching TRBD1. The CDR3 sequence is 14 residues long. CDR1 MNHNY and CDR2 SVGAGI come from the germline V gene (reference sequence). J was trimmed by 5 bases and V by 2 bases; bases with no gene match: 4. The CDR3 region has the DNA TGTGCCAGCAGTTACCCGGACAGGGAGTATGGCTACACCTTC. Residues: CASSYPDREYGYTF.

This clonotype occurred a few times. V is TRBV5-1 and J is TRBJ2-1; 8 bases fit TRBD2. Germline V lookup: CDR1 SGHRS, CDR2 YFSETQ. The CDR3 consists of 15 residues. The V and J ends lost 4 bases and 6 bases, in that order; junction bases with no gene match: 9. CDR3 sequence reads: CASSAGDGRANEQFF. The CDR3 DNA sequence: TGCGCCAGCAGCGCTGGGGACGGGAGGGCCAATGAGCAGTTCTTC.

This clonotype was observed a few times. The CDR3 is CASSQRPDTLSTETQYF. CDR3 DNA: TGTGCCAGCAGTCAACGGCCGGACACCCTATCGACGGAGACCCAGTACTTC. The chain uses TRBV4-2 and TRBJ2-5; possible D gene TRBD1, 5 bases. The CDR3 covers 17 residues. Trimming left V 6 bases short and J 5 bases short, with 25 bases between. CDR1 is LGHNA, CDR2 YNFKEQ, per germline.

In regard to this clonotype: Relative to the germline gene, one junction end is altered; a read error may explain this. This chain uses TRBV7-3 with TRBJ2-4; 7 nucleotides line up with TRBD1. Judging by the DNA end, TRBJ2-5 fits better; the J call may be wrong. The CDR3 loop spans 14 amino acids. Germline V CDR1 and CDR2: SGHTA, FQGTGA. CDR3 in DNA: TGTGCCAGCAGCCGTACAGGGGACCAAGGGACCCAGTACTTC. Residues: CASSRTGDQGTQYF.

The V and J genes are TRBV5-1 and TRBJ2-2; 10 nucleotides align to TRBD2. Per the germline V gene, CDR1 is SGHRS and CDR2 is YFSETQ. CDR3 length equals 24 residues. The J segment lost 4 bases and the V segment lost 0 bases, leaving 27 bases of the junction unmatched. CDR3 region: CASSLESQGTILAGDIRGTGELFF. CDR3 DNA: TGCGCCAGCAGCTTGGAATCCCAGGGTACTATCCTAGCGGGAGATATCCGCGGCACCGGGGAGCTGTTTTTT.

This clonotype was observed a handful of times. This sequence joins TRBV5-1 and TRBJ2-7; 14 bases agree with TRBD2. The ends lost 4 bases at V and 9 bases at J; junction bases unmatched: 6. This CDR3 has 14 amino acids. CDR1 and CDR2 from the germline V gene are SGHRS and YFSETQ. DNA for the CDR3: TGCGCCAGCAGCGAGGGACTAGCGGGAGAAGCGCAGTACTTC. Residues: CASSEGLAGEAQYF.

V and J are TRBV29-1 and TRBJ2-5; D unclear. Trimming took off 1 base at V and 1 base at J, with 10 bases between the two ends. This CDR3 is 14 amino acids long. Germline assignment: CDR1 SQVTM and CDR2 ANQGSEA. The CDR3 DNA reads as TGCAGCGTTGAAGGACGCGAGATCCAAGAGACCCAGTACTTC. Amino acids: CSVEGREIQETQYF.

The V gene is TRBV12-3 or TRBV12-4, the J gene TRBJ2-1; D may be TRBD2 (5 bases). CDR3 length: 15 residues. V lost 2 bases and J lost 7, with 15 bases in between. DNA for the CDR3: TGTGCCAGCAGTTTACGCACGCCAACGGGGAATGAGCAGTTCTTC. Residues: CASSLRTPTGNEQFF.

Here the CDR3 reads CASRRVPEGETQYF. For the CDR3, the DNA is TGTGCCAGCAGAAGAGTGCCGGAGGGGGAGACCCAGTACTTC. This chain connects TRBV2 to TRBJ2-5, with D possibly being TRBD2 (6 bases). V lost 6 bases to trimming and J lost 5 bases, with 16 bases between them. The CDR3 length is 14 residues. In germline, CDR1 is SNHLY, CDR2 FYNNEI.

The chain uses TRBV28 and TRBJ2-1; a possible D gene is TRBD1 (5 bases). The germline V gene encodes CDR1 MDHEN and CDR2 SYDVKM. This CDR3 is 16 amino acids long. Trimming shortened V by 3 bases and J by 5 bases, and 17 bases separated the two germline ends. The CDR3: CASSFTGWNPNNEQFF. The CDR3 nucleotides are TGTGCCAGCAGTTTCACAGGCTGGAACCCGAACAATGAGCAGTTCTTC.

V gene TRBV5-1 combines with J gene TRBJ2-1, with unresolved D. The CDR3 is 15 amino acids. Trimming stripped 0 bases from V and 5 bases from J, with 12 bases between. Germline assignment: CDR1 SGHRS and CDR2 YFSETQ. The CDR3 DNA sequence: TGCGCCAGCAGCTTGGTTCAGTGGGCCCACAATGAGCAGTTCTTC. Translation: CASSLVQWAHNEQFF.

The rearrangement links TRBV2 to TRBJ2-7; 7 bases line up with TRBD1. J was trimmed by 2 bases and V by 2 bases; bases with no gene match: 6. The germline CDR1 and CDR2 sequences are SNHLY and FYNNEI. This CDR3 contains 15 residues. CDR3 coding DNA: TGTGCCAGCAGTGAATACGGGACAGCCCCCTACGAGCAGTACTTC. It translates to CASSEYGTAPYEQYF.